The present entry profiles one T cell receptor (beta chain) with its context. These data are taken from a study of blood T cell repertoires in COVID-19. The junction had 0 bases not matched to a gene; V was cut back by 3 bases and J by 0 bases. Germline V gene data show CDR1 as LGHDT and CDR2 as YNNKEL (reference sequence). This CDR3 has 14 amino acids. The protocol was immunoSEQ multiplex PCR, while the TCRdb copy is restricted to in-frame clones and leaves out a portion. The sample consists of over 200,000 clones, roughly 84% of them appearing once. The specimen sequenced was peripheral blood. The genes are TRBV3-1 (or the pseudogene TRBV3-2) and TRBJ2-3, with 7 bases matching TRBD2. This TCR came from a woman of 80 years or more with active or convalescent COVID-19. The CDR3 DNA is TGTGCCAGCAGCCAGGGACTAAGCACAGATACGCAGTATTTT. The encoded protein is CASSQGLSTDTQYF.